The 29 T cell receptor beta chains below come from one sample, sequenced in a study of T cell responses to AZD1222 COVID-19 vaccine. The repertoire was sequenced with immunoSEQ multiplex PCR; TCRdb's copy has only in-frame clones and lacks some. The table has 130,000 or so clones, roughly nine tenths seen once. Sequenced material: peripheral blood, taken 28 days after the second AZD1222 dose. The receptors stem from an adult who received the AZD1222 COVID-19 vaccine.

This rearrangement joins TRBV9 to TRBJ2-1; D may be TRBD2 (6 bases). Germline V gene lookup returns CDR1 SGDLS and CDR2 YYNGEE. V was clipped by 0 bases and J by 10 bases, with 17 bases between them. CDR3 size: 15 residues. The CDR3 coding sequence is TGTGCCAGCAGCGTAGAGAGGGACCTGGGAGGCGAGCAGTTCTTC. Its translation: CASSVERDLGGEQFF.

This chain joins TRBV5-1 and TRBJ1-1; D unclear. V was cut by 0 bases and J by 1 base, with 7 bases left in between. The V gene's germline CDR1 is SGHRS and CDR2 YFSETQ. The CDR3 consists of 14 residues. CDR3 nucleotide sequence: TGCGCCAGCAGCTTGGGCCCGGCGAACACTGAAGCTTTCTTT. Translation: CASSLGPANTEAFF.

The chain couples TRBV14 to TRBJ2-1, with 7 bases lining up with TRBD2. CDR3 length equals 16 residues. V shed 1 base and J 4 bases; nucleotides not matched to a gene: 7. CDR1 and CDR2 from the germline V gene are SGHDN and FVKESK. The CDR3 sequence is CASSQGRLAVYNEQFF. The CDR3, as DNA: TGTGCCAGCAGCCAAGGGCGGCTAGCGGTATACAATGAGCAGTTCTTC.

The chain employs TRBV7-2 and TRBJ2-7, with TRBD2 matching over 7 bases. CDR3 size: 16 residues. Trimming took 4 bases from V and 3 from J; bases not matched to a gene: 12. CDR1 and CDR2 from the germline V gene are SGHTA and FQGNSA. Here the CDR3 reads CASSSSLRTSIYEQYF. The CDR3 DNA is TGTGCCAGCAGCTCCAGCCTTAGGACTAGTATCTACGAGCAGTACTTC.

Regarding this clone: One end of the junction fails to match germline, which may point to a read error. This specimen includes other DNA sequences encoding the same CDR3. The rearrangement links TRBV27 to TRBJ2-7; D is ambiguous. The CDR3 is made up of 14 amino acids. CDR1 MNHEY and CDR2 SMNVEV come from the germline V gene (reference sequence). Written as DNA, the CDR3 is TGTGCTAGCAGTTTATCGCACAGCGAGGTAAAGCAGTACTTC. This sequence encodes CASSLSHSEVKQYF.

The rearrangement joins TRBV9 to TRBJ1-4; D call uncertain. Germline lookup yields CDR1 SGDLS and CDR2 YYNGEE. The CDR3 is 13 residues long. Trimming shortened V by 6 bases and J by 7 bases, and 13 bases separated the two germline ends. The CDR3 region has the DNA TGTGCCAGCACAGCGGCGGACGGTGAAAAACTGTTTTTT. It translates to CASTAADGEKLFF.

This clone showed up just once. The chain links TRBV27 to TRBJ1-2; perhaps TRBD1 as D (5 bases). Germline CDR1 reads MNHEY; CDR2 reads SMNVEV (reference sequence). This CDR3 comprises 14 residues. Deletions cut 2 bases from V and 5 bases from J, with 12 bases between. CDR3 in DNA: TGTGCCAGCAGTTTAGGGGGGTACCCTTATGGCTACACCTTC. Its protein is CASSLGGYPYGYTF.

The CDR3 nucleotides read TGTGCCAGCAGCTTGGGGGGCGGGAGTTTAATAAGCGAGCAGTACTTC. Its protein is CASSLGGGSLISEQYF. The chain recombines TRBV5-6 with TRBJ2-7, with 7 bases aligning to TRBD2. V lost 0 bases, J lost 6 bases, and 12 bases stayed unmatched. Germline V gene lookup returns CDR1 SGHDT and CDR2 YYEEEE. This CDR3 region has 16 residues.

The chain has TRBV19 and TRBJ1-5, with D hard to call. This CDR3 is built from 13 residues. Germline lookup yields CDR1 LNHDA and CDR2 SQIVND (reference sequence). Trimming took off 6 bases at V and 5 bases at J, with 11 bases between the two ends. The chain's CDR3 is CASRTSRDQPQHF. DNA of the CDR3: TGTGCCAGTAGGACCTCTAGGGATCAGCCCCAGCATTTT.

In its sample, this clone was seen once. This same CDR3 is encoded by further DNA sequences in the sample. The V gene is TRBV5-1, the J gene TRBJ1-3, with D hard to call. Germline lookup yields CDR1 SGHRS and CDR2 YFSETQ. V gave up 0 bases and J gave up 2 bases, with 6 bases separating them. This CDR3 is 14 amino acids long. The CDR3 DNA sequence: TGCGCCAGCAGCTTGGACTTAGCTGGAAACACCATATATTTT. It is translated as CASSLDLAGNTIYF.

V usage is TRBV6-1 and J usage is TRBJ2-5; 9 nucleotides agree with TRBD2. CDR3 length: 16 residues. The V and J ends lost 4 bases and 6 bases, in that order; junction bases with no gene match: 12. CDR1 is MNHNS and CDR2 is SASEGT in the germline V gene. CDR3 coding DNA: TGTGCCAGCAGTGGGAAAAGGCGGGAGGGCACAAAGACCCAGTACTTC. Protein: CASSGKRREGTKTQYF.

CDR3 DNA sequence: TGTGCCAGCAGCTTAGCGTTTGGGGGTAGTCAGCCCCAGCATTTT. Its protein product is CASSLAFGGSQPQHF. The chain carries TRBV7-6 and TRBJ1-5, with D possibly being TRBD1 (5 bases). Germline V lookup: CDR1 SGHVS, CDR2 FNYEAQ. This CDR3 is 15 amino acids long. V gave up 0 bases and J gave up 6 bases, with 12 bases separating them.

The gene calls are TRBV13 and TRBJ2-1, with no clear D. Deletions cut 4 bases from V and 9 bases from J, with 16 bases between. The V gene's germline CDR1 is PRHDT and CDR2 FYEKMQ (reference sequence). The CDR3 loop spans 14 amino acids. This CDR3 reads CASSSLRSDSEQFF. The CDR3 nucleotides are TGTGCCAGCAGCTCCCTCCGGTCGGATTCTGAGCAGTTCTTC. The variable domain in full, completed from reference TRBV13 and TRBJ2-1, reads AAGVIQSPRHLIKEKRETATLKCYPIPRHDTVYWYQQGPGQDPQFLISFYEKMQSDKGSIPDRFSAQQFSDYHSELNMSSLELGDSALYFCASSSLRSDSEQFFGPGTRLTVL.

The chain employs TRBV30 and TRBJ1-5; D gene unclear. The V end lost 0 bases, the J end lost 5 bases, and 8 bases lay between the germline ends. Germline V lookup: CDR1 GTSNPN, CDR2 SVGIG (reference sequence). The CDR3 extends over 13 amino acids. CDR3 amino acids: CAWSVAVHQPQHF. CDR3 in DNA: TGTGCCTGGAGTGTAGCCGTACATCAGCCCCAGCATTTT.

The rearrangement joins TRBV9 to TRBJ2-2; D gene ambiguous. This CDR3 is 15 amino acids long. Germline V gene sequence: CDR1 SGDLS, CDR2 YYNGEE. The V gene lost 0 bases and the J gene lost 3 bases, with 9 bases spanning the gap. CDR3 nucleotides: TGTGCCAGCAGCGTAGAGAACTCCTACACCGGGGAGCTGTTTTTT. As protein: CASSVENSYTGELFF.

The CDR3: CATAAGDGQPQHF. CDR3 nucleotide sequence: TGTGCGACCGCAGCAGGGGACGGTCAGCCCCAGCATTTT. The chain employs TRBV7-9 and TRBJ1-5; TRBD1 is a possible D gene (6 bases). Germline assignment: CDR1 SEHNR and CDR2 FQNEAQ (reference sequence). The CDR3 has 13 residues. The complete variable domain, with remaining parts taken from reference TRBV7-9 and TRBJ1-5, reads DTGVSQNPRHKITKRGQNVTFRCDPISEHNRLYWYRQTLGQGPEFLTYFQNEAQLEKSRLLSDRFSAERPKGSFSTLEIQRTEQGDSAMYLCATAAGDGQPQHFGDGTRLSIL.

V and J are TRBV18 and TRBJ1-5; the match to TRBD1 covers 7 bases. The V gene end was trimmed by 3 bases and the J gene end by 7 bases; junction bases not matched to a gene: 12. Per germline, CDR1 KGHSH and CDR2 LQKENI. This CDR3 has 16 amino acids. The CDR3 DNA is TGTGCCAGCTCACCCCCCAGCAGGGGGGGCGGACAGCCCCAGCATTTT. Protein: CASSPPSRGGGQPQHF.

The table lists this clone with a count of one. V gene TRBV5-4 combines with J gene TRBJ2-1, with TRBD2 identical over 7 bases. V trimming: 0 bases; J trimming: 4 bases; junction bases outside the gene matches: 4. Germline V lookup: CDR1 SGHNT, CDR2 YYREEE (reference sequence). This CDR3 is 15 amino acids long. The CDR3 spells CASSLGSSGYNEQFF. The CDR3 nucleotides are TGTGCCAGCAGCTTGGGGTCTAGCGGATACAATGAGCAGTTCTTC. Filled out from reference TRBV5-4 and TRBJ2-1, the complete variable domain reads ETGVTQSPTHLIKTRGQQVTLRCSSQSGHNTVSWYQQALGQGPQFIFQYYREEENGRGNFPPRFSGLQFPNYSSELNVNALELDDSALYLCASSLGSSGYNEQFFGPGTRLTVL.

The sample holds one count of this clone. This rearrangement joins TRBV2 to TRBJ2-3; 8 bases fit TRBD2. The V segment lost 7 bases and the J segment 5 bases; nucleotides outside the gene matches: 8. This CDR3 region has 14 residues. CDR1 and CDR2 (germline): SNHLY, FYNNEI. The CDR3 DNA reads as TGTGCCAGCAATAGCGCGGGGGGTCGAGATACGCAGTATTTT. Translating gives CASNSAGGRDTQYF.

CDR3 DNA sequence: TGTGCCAGCGTGCGTCTACGTGCGCAGTATTTT. This encodes CASVRLRAQYF. This chain joins TRBV2 and TRBJ2-3, with D hard to call. The CDR3 length is 11 residues. Trimming took off 8 bases at V and 10 bases at J, with 13 bases between the two ends. Germline V CDR1 and CDR2: SNHLY, FYNNEI.

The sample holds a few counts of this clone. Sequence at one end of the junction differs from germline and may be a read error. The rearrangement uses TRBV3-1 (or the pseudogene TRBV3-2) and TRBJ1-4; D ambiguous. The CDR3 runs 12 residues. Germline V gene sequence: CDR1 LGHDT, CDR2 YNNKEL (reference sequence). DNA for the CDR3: TGTGCCAGCACCCAAGACGATGAAAAACTGTTTTTT. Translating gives CASTQDDEKLFF.

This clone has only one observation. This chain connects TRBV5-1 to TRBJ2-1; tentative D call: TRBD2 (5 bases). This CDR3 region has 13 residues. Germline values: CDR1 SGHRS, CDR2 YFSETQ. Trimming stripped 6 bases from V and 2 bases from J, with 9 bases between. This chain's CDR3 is CASMDFTYNEQFF. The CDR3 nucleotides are TGCGCCAGCATGGACTTTACCTACAATGAGCAGTTCTTC.

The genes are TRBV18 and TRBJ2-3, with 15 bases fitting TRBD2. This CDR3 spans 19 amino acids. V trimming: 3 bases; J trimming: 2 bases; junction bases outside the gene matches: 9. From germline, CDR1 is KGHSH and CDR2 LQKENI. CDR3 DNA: TGTGCCAGCTCACCTACCGGGACTAGCGGGGGGCAACTCACAGATACGCAGTATTTT. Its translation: CASSPTGTSGGQLTDTQYF.

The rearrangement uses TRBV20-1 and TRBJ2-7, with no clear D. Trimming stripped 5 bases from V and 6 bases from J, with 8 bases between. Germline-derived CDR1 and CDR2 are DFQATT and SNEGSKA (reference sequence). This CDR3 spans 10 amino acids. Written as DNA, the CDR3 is TGCAGTGCTTGGAAGATCGAGCAGTACTTC. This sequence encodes CSAWKIEQYF.

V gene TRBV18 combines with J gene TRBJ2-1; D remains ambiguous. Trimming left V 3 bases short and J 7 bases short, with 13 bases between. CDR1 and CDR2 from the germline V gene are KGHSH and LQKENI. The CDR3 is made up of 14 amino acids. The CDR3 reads CASSPWRSENEQFF. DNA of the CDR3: TGTGCCAGCTCACCCTGGCGTTCGGAGAATGAGCAGTTCTTC.

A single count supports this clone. The CDR3 DNA reads as TGTGCCAGCAGCAAAGATTCGGACAGCAACTCCTACGAGCAGTACTTC. It encodes CASSKDSDSNSYEQYF. This rearrangement joins TRBV21-1 to TRBJ2-7; TRBD1, the table's D call, was not compared with the DNA. TRBV21-1 is given as a pseudogene. The CDR3 runs to 16 residues.

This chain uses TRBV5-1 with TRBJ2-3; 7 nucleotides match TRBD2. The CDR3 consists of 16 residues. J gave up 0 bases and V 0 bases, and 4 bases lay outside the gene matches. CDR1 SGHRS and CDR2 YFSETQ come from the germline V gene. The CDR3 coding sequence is TGCGCCAGCAGCTTGGGCCTAGCGGCCAGCACAGATACGCAGTATTTT. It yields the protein CASSLGLAASTDTQYF.

In nucleotides, the CDR3 is TGTGCTAGTGGTTTGGTAATGGGGGACAACAATCAGCCCCAGCATTTT. It codes for CASGLVMGDNNQPQHF. J is TRBJ1-5 and V is TRBV12-5, with D possibly being TRBD1 (6 bases). CDR1 LGHNT and CDR2 FRNRAP come from the germline V gene. CDR3 length: 16 residues. V gave up 0 bases and J gave up 3 bases, with 12 bases separating them.

The CDR3 spells CASSLSVTGQETQYF. CDR3 coding DNA: TGTGCCAGCAGTCTTAGTGTGACCGGCCAAGAGACCCAGTACTTC. The chain combines TRBV7-6 with TRBJ2-5, with D hard to call. Germline loops: CDR1 SGHVS, CDR2 FNYEAQ. Trimming cost V 6 bases and J 1 base, with 15 bases left between them. This CDR3 contains 15 residues.